This T cell receptor (beta chain) was identified during a study of CD8+ T cells in alopecia areata. Germline lookup yields CDR1 MNHEY and CDR2 SVGAGI. CDR3 length: 16 residues. V trimming: 4 bases; J trimming: 0 bases; junction bases outside the gene matches: 6. The researchers isolated CD4+ and CD8+ T cells from PBMCs by sorting. In each case, RNA was isolated and then reverse transcribed into cDNA as the sequencing template. TCRdb's table, derived via immunoSEQ multiplex PCR, lists solely in-frame clones and lacks some. The sample carries over 150,000 clones, about 63% recorded once. This receptor was identified in a human donor with alopecia areata. Sequenced material: CD4+ T cells sorted from blood, taken at week 0. The V gene is TRBV6-5, the J gene TRBJ2-7; 10 bases are a match to TRBD2. CDR3 sequence: CASSSVSGGPSYEQYF. The CDR3 DNA reads TGTGCCAGCAGTTCCGTTAGCGGGGGGCCCTCCTACGAGCAGTACTTC.